This entry describes one TCR beta chain. In every patient, relapse followed autologous stem cell transplantation, while exposure to brentuximab vedotin differed. Classifying best responses yielded complete response, partial response or progressive disease. This specimen comes from a study of PD-1 blockade in classical Hodgkin lymphoma. The CDR3 consists of 15 residues. Germline V gene lookup returns CDR1 SGDLS and CDR2 YYNGEE. V gave up 4 bases and J gave up 4 bases; unmatched junction bases: 7. Generated by immunoSEQ multiplex PCR, the TCRdb table keeps only in-frame clones and is missing some. Of over 20,000 clones listed, under 90% were seen once; the top ten hold 2.5%.

The sequence came from a human donor with classical Hodgkin lymphoma. This specimen consisted of peripheral blood mononuclear cells (PBMCs), obtained at baseline. This rearrangement joins TRBV9 to TRBJ1-3; 8 nucleotides line up with TRBD1. In nucleotides, the CDR3 is TGTGCCAGCAGCTATCGGACAGGGTCAGGAAACACCATATATTTT. The encoded protein is CASSYRTGSGNTIYF. The full variable domain, with the rest looked up from reference TRBV9 and TRBJ1-3, is DSGVTQTPKHLITATGQRVTLRCSPRSGDLSVYWYQQSLDQGLQFLIQYYNGEERAKGNILERFSAQQFPDLHSELNLSSLELGDSALYFCASSYRTGSGNTIYFGEGSWLTVV.